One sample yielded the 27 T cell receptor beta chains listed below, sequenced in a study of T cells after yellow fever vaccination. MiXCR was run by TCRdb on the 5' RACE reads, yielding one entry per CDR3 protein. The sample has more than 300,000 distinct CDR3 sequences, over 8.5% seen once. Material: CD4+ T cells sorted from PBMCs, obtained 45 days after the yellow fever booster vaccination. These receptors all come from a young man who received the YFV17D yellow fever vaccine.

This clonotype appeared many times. The CDR3 protein is CASSLRGNSGNTIYF. The CDR3 nucleotides are TGTGCCAGCAGCTTAAGGGGAAACTCTGGAAACACCATATATTTT. The chain recombines TRBV7-9 with TRBJ1-3; TRBD1 is a possible D gene (5 bases). Germline-derived CDR1 and CDR2 are SEHNR and FQNEAQ (reference sequence). The V gene lost 2 bases and the J gene lost 0 bases, with 8 bases spanning the gap. The CDR3 has 15 residues. Looking up the rest from reference TRBV7-9 and TRBJ1-3 gives the full variable domain: DTGVSQNPRHKITKRGQNVTFRCDPISEHNRLYWYRQTLGQGPEFLTYFQNEAQLEKSRLLSDRFSAERPKGSFSTLEIQRTEQGDSAMYLCASSLRGNSGNTIYFGEGSWLTVV.

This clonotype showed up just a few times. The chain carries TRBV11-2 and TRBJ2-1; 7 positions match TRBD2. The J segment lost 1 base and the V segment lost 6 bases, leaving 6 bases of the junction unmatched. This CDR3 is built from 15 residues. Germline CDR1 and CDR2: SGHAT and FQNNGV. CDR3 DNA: TGTGCCAGCAGATCCCAGCGGGGTTCCTACAATGAGCAGTTCTTC. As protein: CASRSQRGSYNEQFF.

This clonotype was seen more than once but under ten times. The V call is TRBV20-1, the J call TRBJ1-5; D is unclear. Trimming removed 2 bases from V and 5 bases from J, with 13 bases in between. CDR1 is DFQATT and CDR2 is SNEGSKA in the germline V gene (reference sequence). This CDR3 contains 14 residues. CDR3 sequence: CSARSFGSHQPQHF. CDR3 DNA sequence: TGCAGTGCTAGAAGCTTTGGATCCCATCAGCCCCAGCATTTT.

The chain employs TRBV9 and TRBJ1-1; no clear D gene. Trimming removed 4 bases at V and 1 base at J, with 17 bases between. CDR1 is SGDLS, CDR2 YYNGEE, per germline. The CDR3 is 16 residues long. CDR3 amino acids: CASSPTRATENTEAFF. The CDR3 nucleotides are TGTGCCAGCAGCCCCACACGAGCGACGGAGAACACTGAAGCTTTCTTT.

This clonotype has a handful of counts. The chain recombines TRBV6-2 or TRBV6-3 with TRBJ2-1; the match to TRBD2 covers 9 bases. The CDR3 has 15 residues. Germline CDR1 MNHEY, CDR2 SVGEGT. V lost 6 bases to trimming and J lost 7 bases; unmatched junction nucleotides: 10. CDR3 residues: CASRSRTSVLNEQFF. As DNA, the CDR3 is TGTGCCAGCAGATCCAGGACTAGCGTCCTAAATGAGCAGTTCTTC.

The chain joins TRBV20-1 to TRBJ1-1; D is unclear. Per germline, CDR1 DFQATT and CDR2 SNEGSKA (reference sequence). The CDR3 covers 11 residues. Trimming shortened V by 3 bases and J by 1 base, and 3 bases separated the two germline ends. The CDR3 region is CSASANTEAFF. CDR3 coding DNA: TGCAGTGCTAGCGCGAACACTGAAGCTTTCTTT.

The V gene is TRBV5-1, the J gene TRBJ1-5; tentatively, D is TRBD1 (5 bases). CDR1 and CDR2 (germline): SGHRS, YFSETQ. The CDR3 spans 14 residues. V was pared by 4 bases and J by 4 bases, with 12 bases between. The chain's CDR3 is CASSLMGENQPQHF. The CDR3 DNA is TGCGCCAGCAGCCTGATGGGGGAGAATCAGCCCCAGCATTTT.

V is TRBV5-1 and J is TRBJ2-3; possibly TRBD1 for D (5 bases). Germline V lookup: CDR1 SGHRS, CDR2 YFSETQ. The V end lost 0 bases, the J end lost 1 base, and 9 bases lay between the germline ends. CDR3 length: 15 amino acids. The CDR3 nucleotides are TGCGCCAGCAGCTTGGGACAGAAACGCACAGATACGCAGTATTTT. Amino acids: CASSLGQKRTDTQYF.

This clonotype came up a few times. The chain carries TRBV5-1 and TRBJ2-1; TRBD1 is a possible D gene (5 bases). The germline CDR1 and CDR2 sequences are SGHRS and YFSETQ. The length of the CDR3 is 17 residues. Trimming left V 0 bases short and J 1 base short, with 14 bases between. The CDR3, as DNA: TGCGCCAGCAGCTTGGGTTCATCCGGACATTCCTACAATGAGCAGTTCTTC. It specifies CASSLGSSGHSYNEQFF. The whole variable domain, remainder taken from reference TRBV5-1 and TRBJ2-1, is KAGVTQTPRYLIKTRGQQVTLSCSPISGHRSVSWYQQTPGQGLQFLFEYFSETQRNKGNFPGRFSGRQFSNSRSEMNVSTLELGDSALYLCASSLGSSGHSYNEQFFGPGTRLTVL.

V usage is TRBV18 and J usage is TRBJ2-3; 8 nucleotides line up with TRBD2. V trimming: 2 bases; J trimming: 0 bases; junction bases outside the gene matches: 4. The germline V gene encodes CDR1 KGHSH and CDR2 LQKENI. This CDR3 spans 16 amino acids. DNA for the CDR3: TGTGCCAGCTCACCAATAATAGCGGGAAGCACAGATACGCAGTATTTT. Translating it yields CASSPIIAGSTDTQYF.

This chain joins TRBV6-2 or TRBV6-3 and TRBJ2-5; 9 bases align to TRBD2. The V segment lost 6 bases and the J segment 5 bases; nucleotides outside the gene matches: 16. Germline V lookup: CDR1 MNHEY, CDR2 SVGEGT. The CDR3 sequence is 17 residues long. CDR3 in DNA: TGTGCCAGCAGCCCTAGACTAGCGGACTCGTCGATTGAGACCCAGTACTTC. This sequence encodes CASSPRLADSSIETQYF.

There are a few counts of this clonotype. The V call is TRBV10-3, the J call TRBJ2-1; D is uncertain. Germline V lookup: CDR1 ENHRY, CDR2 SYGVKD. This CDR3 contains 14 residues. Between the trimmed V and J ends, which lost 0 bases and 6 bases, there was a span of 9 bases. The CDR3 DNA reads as TGTGCCATCAGTGAGTCATGGGGTGGCAATGAGCAGTTCTTC. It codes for CAISESWGGNEQFF.

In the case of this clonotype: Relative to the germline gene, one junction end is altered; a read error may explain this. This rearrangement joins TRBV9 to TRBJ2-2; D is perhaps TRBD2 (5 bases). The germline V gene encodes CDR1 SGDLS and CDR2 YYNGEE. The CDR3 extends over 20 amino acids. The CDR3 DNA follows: TGTGCCAGCAGCGTAGAAACCCCCCGCCCGCTTGCTACCCTTACCGGGGAGCTGCTTTTT. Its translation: CASSVETPRPLATLTGELLF.

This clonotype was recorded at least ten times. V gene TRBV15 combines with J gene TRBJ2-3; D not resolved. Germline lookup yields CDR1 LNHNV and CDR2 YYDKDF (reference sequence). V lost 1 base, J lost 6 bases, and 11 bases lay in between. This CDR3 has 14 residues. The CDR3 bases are TGTGCCACCAGCAGAGGGAACGGGCTGGATACGCAGTATTTT. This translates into CATSRGNGLDTQYF.

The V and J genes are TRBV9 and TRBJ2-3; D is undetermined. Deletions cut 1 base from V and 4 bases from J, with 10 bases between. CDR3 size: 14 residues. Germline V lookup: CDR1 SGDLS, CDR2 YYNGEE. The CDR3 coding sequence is TGTGCCAGCAGCGTAATGAGCCCCTCAGATACGCAGTATTTT. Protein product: CASSVMSPSDTQYF. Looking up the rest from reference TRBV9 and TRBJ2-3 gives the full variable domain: DSGVTQTPKHLITATGQRVTLRCSPRSGDLSVYWYQQSLDQGLQFLIQYYNGEERAKGNILERFSAQQFPDLHSELNLSSLELGDSALYFCASSVMSPSDTQYFGPGTRLTVL.

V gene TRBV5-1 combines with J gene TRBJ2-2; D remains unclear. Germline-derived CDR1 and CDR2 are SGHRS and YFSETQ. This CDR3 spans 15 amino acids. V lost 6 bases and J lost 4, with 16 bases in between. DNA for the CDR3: TGCGCCAGCACCGACCCATTGGTGGGCACCGGGGAGCTGTTTTTT. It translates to CASTDPLVGTGELFF.

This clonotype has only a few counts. In DNA, the CDR3 is TGTGCCAGCAGCCCCCTTGGGGAGAACAATGAAAAACTGTTTTTT. It translates to CASSPLGENNEKLFF. The V call is TRBV7-9, the J call TRBJ1-4, with D hard to call. Germline V gene data show CDR1 as SEHNR and CDR2 as FQNEAQ (reference sequence). Trimming pared 5 bases from V and 5 bases from J, leaving 15 bases between. This CDR3 has 15 residues.

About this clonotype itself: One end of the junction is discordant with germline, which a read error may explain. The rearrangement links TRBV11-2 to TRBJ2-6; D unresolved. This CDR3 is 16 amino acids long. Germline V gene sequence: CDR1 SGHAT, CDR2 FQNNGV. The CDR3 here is CASTLRPNSGANVLTF. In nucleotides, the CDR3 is TGTGCCAGCACCTTAAGACCGAACTCTGGGGCCAACGTCCTGACTTTC. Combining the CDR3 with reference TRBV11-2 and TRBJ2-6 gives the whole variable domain EAGVAQSPRYKIIEKRQSVAFWCNPISGHATLYWYQQILGQGPKLLIQFQNNGVVDDSQLPKDRFSAERLKGVDSTLKIQPAKLEDSAVYLCASTLRPNSGANVLTFGAGSRLTVL.

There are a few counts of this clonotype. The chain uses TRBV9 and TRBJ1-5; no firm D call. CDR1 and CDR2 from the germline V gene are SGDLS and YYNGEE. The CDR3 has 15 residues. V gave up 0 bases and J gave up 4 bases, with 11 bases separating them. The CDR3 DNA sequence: TGTGCCAGCAGCGTAGGTTCGGTGGGGAATCAGCCCCAGCATTTT. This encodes CASSVGSVGNQPQHF.

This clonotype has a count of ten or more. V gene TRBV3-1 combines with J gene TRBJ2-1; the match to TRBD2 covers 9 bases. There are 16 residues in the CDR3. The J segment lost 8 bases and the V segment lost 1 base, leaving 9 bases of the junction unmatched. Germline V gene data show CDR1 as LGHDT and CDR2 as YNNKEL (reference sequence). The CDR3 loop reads CASSQAGAGGFYEQFF. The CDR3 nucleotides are TGTGCCAGCAGCCAAGCGGGGGCGGGGGGGTTCTATGAGCAGTTCTTC.

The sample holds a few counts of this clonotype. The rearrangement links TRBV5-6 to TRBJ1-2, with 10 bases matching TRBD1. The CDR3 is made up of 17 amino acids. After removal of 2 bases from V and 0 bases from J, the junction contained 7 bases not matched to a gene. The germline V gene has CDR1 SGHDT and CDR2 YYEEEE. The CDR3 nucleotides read TGTGCCAGCAGCTTCCGGGACAGGGGTACGGCTAACTATGGCTACACCTTC. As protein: CASSFRDRGTANYGYTF.

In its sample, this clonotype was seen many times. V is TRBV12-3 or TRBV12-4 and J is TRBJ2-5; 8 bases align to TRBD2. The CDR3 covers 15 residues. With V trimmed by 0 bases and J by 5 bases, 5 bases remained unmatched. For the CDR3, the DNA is TGTGCCAGCAGTTTAGCCCGGGGGGGCGATGAGACCCAGTACTTC. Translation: CASSLARGGDETQYF.

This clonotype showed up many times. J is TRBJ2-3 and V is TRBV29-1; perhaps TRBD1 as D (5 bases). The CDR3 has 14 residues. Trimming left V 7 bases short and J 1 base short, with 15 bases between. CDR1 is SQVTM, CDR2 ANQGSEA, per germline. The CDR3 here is CSGTRQSGTDTQYF. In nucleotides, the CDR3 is TGCAGCGGAACCCGACAGTCTGGCACAGATACGCAGTATTTT.

CDR3 DNA sequence: TGTGCCAGCAGCTTACCTAGTCTAAGGGGTCGCGGGGAGCTGTTTTTT. Translating gives CASSLPSLRGRGELFF. The chain is built from TRBV7-2 and TRBJ2-2; tentatively, D is TRBD1 (5 bases). This CDR3 has 16 residues. CDR1 is SGHTA, CDR2 FQGNSA, per germline. Trimming pared 2 bases from V and 7 bases from J, leaving 17 bases between.

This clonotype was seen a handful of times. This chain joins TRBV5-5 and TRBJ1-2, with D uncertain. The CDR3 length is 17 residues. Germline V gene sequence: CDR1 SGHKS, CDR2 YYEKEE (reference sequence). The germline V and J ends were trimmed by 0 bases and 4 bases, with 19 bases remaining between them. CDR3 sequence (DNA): TGTGCCAGCAGCTTGGTTCCTGGGCAGGCGAGAGGCTATGGCTACACCTTC. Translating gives CASSLVPGQARGYGYTF. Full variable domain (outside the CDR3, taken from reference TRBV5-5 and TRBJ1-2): DAGVTQSPTHLIKTRGQQVTLRCSPISGHKSVSWYQQVLGQGPQFIFQYYEKEERGRGNFPDRFSARQFPNYSSELNVNALLLGDSALYLCASSLVPGQARGYGYTFGSGTRLTVV.

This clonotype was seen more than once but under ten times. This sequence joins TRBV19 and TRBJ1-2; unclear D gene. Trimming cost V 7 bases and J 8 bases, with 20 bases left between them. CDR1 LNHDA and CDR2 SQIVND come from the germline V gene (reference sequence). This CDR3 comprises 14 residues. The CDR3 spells CASNRRLSPQGYTF. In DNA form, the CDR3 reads TGTGCCAGTAATCGACGGCTGTCTCCCCAGGGCTACACCTTC.

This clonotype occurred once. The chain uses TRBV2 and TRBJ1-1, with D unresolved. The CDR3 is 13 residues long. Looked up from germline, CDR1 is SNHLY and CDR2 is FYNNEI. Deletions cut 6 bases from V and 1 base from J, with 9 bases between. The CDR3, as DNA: TGTGCCAGCAGGACCCCCCGGAACACTGAAGCTTTCTTT. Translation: CASRTPRNTEAFF.